This passage covers 21 T cell receptor beta chains from one sample sequenced in a study of CD8 T cells in ankylosing spondylitis. General study findings and limits: It appeared that ankylosing spondylitis blood was characterized by a TCR beta motif of eight highly homologous variants.

The antigens these receptors bind are not known. TCRdb passed the 5' RACE reads through MiXCR, listing each CDR3 protein once. The sample yields about 540,000 distinct CDR3 sequences, roughly 13% seen once. Sequenced material: blood, either unsorted or a sorted T cell fraction (not recorded which). These receptors were collected from a male donor with ankylosing spondylitis.

This clonotype was seen only a few times. The chain recombines TRBV29-1 with TRBJ2-1; 9 nucleotides align to TRBD2. Germline V gene lookup returns CDR1 SQVTM and CDR2 ANQGSEA. The CDR3 is made up of 16 amino acids. The V gene end was trimmed by 4 bases and the J gene end by 7 bases; junction bases not matched to a gene: 14. The CDR3 DNA is TGCAGCGTTGTTAACTTGCGGGAGGGGCCCGGGAATGAGCAGTTCTTC. Protein sequence: CSVVNLREGPGNEQFF.

This clonotype was seen at least ten times. The chain employs TRBV15 and TRBJ1-3; TRBD1 is a possible D gene (5 bases). Germline CDR1 LNHNV, CDR2 YYDKDF (reference sequence). The V end was cut by 2 bases, the J end by 0 bases, with 11 bases between. The CDR3 contains 16 residues. The CDR3 loop reads CATSRLSGISGNTIYF. The CDR3 DNA sequence: TGTGCCACCAGCAGACTATCAGGGATCTCTGGAAACACCATATATTTT.

The chain uses TRBV7-2 and TRBJ2-3, with D hard to call. Looked up from germline, CDR1 is SGHTA and CDR2 is FQGNSA. The CDR3 spans 16 residues. V lost 4 bases and J 0 bases, leaving 14 bases between the germline ends. CDR3 protein: CASSSDLITSTDTQYF. CDR3 DNA: TGTGCCAGCAGCTCTGATTTAATAACAAGCACAGATACGCAGTATTTT.

The J gene is TRBJ2-2, the V gene TRBV7-2; TRBD2 is a possible D gene (5 bases). V lost 5 bases and J 5 bases, leaving 15 bases between the germline ends. This CDR3 has 15 residues. Germline-derived CDR1 and CDR2 are SGHTA and FQGNSA. CDR3 DNA sequence: TGTGCCAGCAGCCCGCCCCAGCGGACGACCGGGGAGCTGTTTTTT. The encoded protein is CASSPPQRTTGELFF.

This clonotype was observed many times. The CDR3 DNA is TGTGCCAGCAGCTTTGGTGCGAAATCCACCTACGAGCAGTACTTC. Translating it yields CASSFGAKSTYEQYF. The chain recombines TRBV7-9 with TRBJ2-7; D remains ambiguous. Germline assignment: CDR1 SEHNR and CDR2 FQNEAQ (reference sequence). CDR3 length equals 15 residues. Trimming removed 3 bases from V and 2 bases from J, with 14 bases in between.

At least ten counts were recorded for this clonotype. The V call is TRBV3-1, the J call TRBJ1-1, with 12 bases fitting TRBD1. Germline values: CDR1 LGHDT, CDR2 YNNKEL (reference sequence). The CDR3 contains 17 residues. After removal of 4 bases from V and 6 bases from J, the junction contained 12 bases not matched to a gene. The CDR3 here is CASSPRGTGGINAEAFF. CDR3 coding DNA: TGTGCCAGCAGCCCTAGGGGGACAGGGGGCATCAATGCTGAAGCTTTCTTT.

This clonotype was counted between two and nine times. The J gene is TRBJ2-7, the V gene TRBV5-1; 10 bases match TRBD2. Trimming cost V 2 bases and J 3 bases; bases outside gene matches: 11. Germline V CDR1 and CDR2: SGHRS, YFSETQ. CDR3 size: 17 residues. CDR3 protein: CASSFSPSGRTLYEQYF. In nucleotides, the CDR3 is TGCGCCAGCAGCTTCTCCCCTAGCGGGAGAACACTCTACGAGCAGTACTTC.

This clonotype was seen a handful of times. This chain links TRBV5-1 with TRBJ1-2; no clear D gene. The CDR3 is 14 residues long. CDR1 is SGHRS, CDR2 YFSETQ, per germline. Deletions cut 0 bases from V and 2 bases from J, with 8 bases between. CDR3: CASSLDGRNYGYTF. The CDR3 DNA sequence: TGCGCCAGCAGCTTGGATGGCAGGAACTATGGCTACACCTTC.

In its sample, this clonotype was seen many times. The chain uses TRBV28 and TRBJ2-7; 15 positions match TRBD2. The V gene end was trimmed by 4 bases and the J gene end by 3 bases; junction bases not matched to a gene: 16. The CDR3 covers 20 residues. Germline V lookup: CDR1 MDHEN, CDR2 SYDVKM. CDR3 amino acids: CASSSLRTSGRADSRYEQYV. The CDR3, as DNA: TGTGCCAGCAGTTCTTTGAGGACTAGCGGGAGGGCCGATTCCCGCTACGAGCAGTACGTC.

CDR3 protein: CASSATGTGVEGYTF. In DNA, the CDR3 is TGTGCCAGCAGCGCGACCGGGACAGGGGTTGAGGGCTACACCTTC. The chain carries TRBV12-3 or TRBV12-4 and TRBJ1-2, with TRBD1 matching over 10 bases. Germline trimming cut 6 bases from V and 8 bases from J; bases unmatched to any gene: 12. The CDR3 consists of 15 residues.

This clonotype has just a few counts. This rearrangement joins TRBV18 to TRBJ2-7; D is undetermined. The length of the CDR3 is 13 residues. Trimming shortened V by 6 bases and J by 5 bases, and 14 bases separated the two germline ends. Germline V gene sequence: CDR1 KGHSH, CDR2 LQKENI. The CDR3 loop reads CASSSLLPDEQYV. The CDR3 DNA follows: TGTGCCAGCTCGTCCCTATTGCCTGACGAGCAGTACGTC.

The chain combines TRBV12-3 or TRBV12-4 with TRBJ2-1; 11 bases are shared with TRBD2. V was clipped by 3 bases and J by 7 bases; unmatched bases: 14. The CDR3 runs to 18 residues. Here the CDR3 reads CASSFGSTSGDFSNEQFF. DNA for the CDR3: TGTGCCAGCAGTTTCGGATCGACTAGCGGGGACTTTTCTAATGAGCAGTTCTTC.

The rearrangement joins TRBV20-1 to TRBJ1-1, with 7 bases identical to TRBD1. The J segment lost 10 bases and the V segment lost 5 bases, leaving 10 bases of the junction unmatched. The length of the CDR3 is 12 residues. In germline, CDR1 is DFQATT, CDR2 SNEGSKA (reference sequence). CDR3 in amino acids: CSAVRQGGSAFF. DNA for the CDR3: TGCAGTGCTGTAAGACAGGGTGGGTCAGCTTTCTTT.

At least ten counts were recorded for this clonotype. The chain joins TRBV24-1 to TRBJ2-2, with D unresolved. Trimming took 4 bases from V and 2 from J, leaving 4 bases between them. The CDR3 has 13 residues. Germline values: CDR1 KGHDR, CDR2 SFDVKD. In nucleotides, the CDR3 is TGTGCCACCAGTGACGGAAACACCGGGGAGCTGTTTTTT. Translation: CATSDGNTGELFF.

The V and J genes are TRBV6-1 and TRBJ2-5, with TRBD2 as a possible D gene (6 bases). CDR3 length equals 13 residues. Germline V gene sequence: CDR1 MNHNS, CDR2 SASEGT. Trimming took 9 bases from V and 4 from J, leaving 15 bases between them. CDR3 sequence reads: CASRAAGPETQYF. Here the CDR3 DNA reads TGTGCCAGTAGGGCGGCGGGGCCAGAGACCCAGTACTTC.

The J gene is TRBJ2-7, the V gene TRBV7-8; no clear D. V dropped 1 base and J dropped 4 bases, with 17 bases sitting between them. The CDR3 has 16 residues. From germline, CDR1 is SGHVS and CDR2 FQNEAQ. CDR3: CASSLVGNHLGYEQYF. The CDR3 DNA reads as TGTGCCAGCAGCTTAGTAGGCAACCACCTCGGGTACGAGCAGTACTTC.

This clonotype was seen a few times. V is TRBV19 and J is TRBJ1-5, with a tentative D call TRBD1 (5 bases). Germline assignment: CDR1 LNHDA and CDR2 SQIVND (reference sequence). The length of the CDR3 is 14 residues. The V end lost 5 bases, the J end lost 12 bases, and 20 bases lay between the germline ends. CDR3: CASSGRTGGELQHF. The CDR3 coding sequence is TGTGCCAGTAGTGGACGGACTGGAGGGGAGCTCCAGCATTTT.

This clonotype appeared a few times. The chain employs TRBV27 and TRBJ1-1, with D hard to call. Germline values: CDR1 MNHEY, CDR2 SMNVEV (reference sequence). V shed 11 bases and J shed 1 base, with 17 bases lying between them. The CDR3 is made up of 14 amino acids. In nucleotides, the CDR3 is TGTGCCCCCCTAAAAAGGGCCGAGAACACTGAAGCTTTCTTT. Protein product: CAPLKRAENTEAFF.

This clonotype appeared many times. The chain is built from TRBV10-3 and TRBJ2-7; the match to TRBD1 covers 9 bases. Germline trimming cut 4 bases from V and 7 bases from J; bases unmatched to any gene: 11. This CDR3 spans 15 amino acids. The germline gives CDR1 ENHRY, CDR2 SYGVKD. CDR3 DNA: TGTGCCATCAGTGGGACCCGGGACAGGGAGTCTGAGCAGTACTTC. This translates into CAISGTRDRESEQYF.

J is TRBJ2-1 and V is TRBV20-1, with TRBD2 as a possible D gene (6 bases). V lost 2 bases to trimming and J lost 8 bases, with 10 bases between them. There are 12 residues in the CDR3. Germline CDR1 is DFQATT and CDR2 is SNEGSKA (reference sequence). In nucleotides, the CDR3 is TGCAGTGCTAGATTTATAGCGGATGAGCAGTTCTTC. This encodes CSARFIADEQFF.

The J gene is TRBJ2-3, the V gene TRBV18; D is undetermined. The CDR3 runs 15 residues. Trimming removed 4 bases at V and 2 bases at J, with 13 bases between. Germline V lookup: CDR1 KGHSH, CDR2 LQKENI. In nucleotides, the CDR3 is TGTGCCAGCTCACAGAGCACTACGGTCACAGATACGCAGTATTTT. As protein: CASSQSTTVTDTQYF.